The sequence of this T cell receptor (beta chain) was determined in a study of OX40 agonist ivuxolimab in advanced cancers. Clones were read by immunoSEQ multiplex PCR, and TCRdb kept only the in-frame ones, dropping some. The sample holds some 41,000 clones; 80% to 90% are singletons and the top ten take about a third. Trimming stripped 1 base from V and 2 bases from J, with 9 bases between. The CDR3 spans 14 residues. From germline, CDR1 is SGHTA and CDR2 FQGNSA. The source material was CD4+ or CD8+ T cells sorted from blood, sampled in a trial of the OX40 agonist ivuxolimab. The sequence was obtained from an adult with an advanced solid tumor such as melanoma, head and neck, liver or kidney cancer. The V and J genes are TRBV7-2 and TRBJ2-7, with D perhaps matching TRBD1 (7 bases). The CDR3, as DNA: TGTGCCAGCAGCTTAGTCAGGGGGGCCTACGAGCAGTACTTC. Translating gives CASSLVRGAYEQYF.